These 6 T cell receptor beta chains originate from one sample sequenced in a study of blood T cell repertoires in COVID-19. Measured with immunoSEQ multiplex PCR; TCRdb has only the in-frame clones, and not every one. Of roughly 150,000 clones detected, around 81% appear once; the ten largest clones hold about 5%. Material for sequencing was peripheral blood. Receptor source: a woman aged 50 to 60 with acute or convalescent COVID-19.

Notes on this clone: Other DNA sequences from this sample encode an identical CDR3 as well. The chain recombines TRBV4-1 with TRBJ2-5, with 12 bases identical to TRBD2. V lost 8 bases and J lost 0; bases outside the gene matches: 4. The CDR3 length is 15 residues. In germline, CDR1 is MGHRA, CDR2 YSYEKL. The CDR3 bases are TGCGCCAGCTCCCTAGCGGGGGGGAACCAAGAGACCCAGTACTTC. Residues: CASSLAGGNQETQYF.

The chain is built from TRBV10-3 and TRBJ1-1; unclear D gene. V lost 2 bases, J lost 5 bases, and 12 bases lay in between. CDR1 is ENHRY and CDR2 is SYGVKD in the germline V gene. This CDR3 spans 14 amino acids. Written as DNA, the CDR3 is TGTGCCATCAGTGAGCAGGAGGGAGGTACTGAAGCTTTCTTT. Translated: CAISEQEGGTEAFF.

The rearrangement joins TRBV24-1 to TRBJ2-7, with D unresolved. The germline gives CDR1 KGHDR, CDR2 SFDVKD. The V and J ends lost 1 base and 5 bases respectively, with 8 bases between them. The CDR3 length is 13 residues. CDR3 sequence: CATSDFSLDEQYF. DNA of the CDR3: TGTGCCACCAGTGATTTTAGTCTGGACGAGCAGTACTTC.

V usage is TRBV4-2 and J usage is TRBJ1-1, with 10 nucleotides matching TRBD1. Germline V lookup: CDR1 LGHNA, CDR2 YNFKEQ. J lost 7 bases, V lost 4 bases, and 9 bases had no gene match. CDR3 length equals 15 residues. Here the CDR3 DNA reads TGTGCCAGCAGCCGCCCTGACAGGGGGCGAGTTGAAGCTTTCTTT. Translated: CASSRPDRGRVEAFF.

J is TRBJ1-2 and V is TRBV21-1; TRBD1 is the table's D call and was not checked against the DNA. TRBV21-1 is termed a pseudogene. The CDR3 runs to 10 residues. CDR3 nucleotides: TGTGCCAGCTTTCTAGGGGCAAAGCGCTTC. Translating gives CASFLGAKRF.

This chain joins TRBV19 and TRBJ1-1, with 10 bases that match TRBD1. Germline V CDR1 and CDR2: LNHDA, SQIVND (reference sequence). The junction had 7 bases not matched to a gene; V was cut back by 7 bases and J by 5 bases. The CDR3 runs to 14 residues. The CDR3 coding sequence is TGTGCCAGTAACTCGGGACAGGGGTGGACTGAAGCTTTCTTT. As protein: CASNSGQGWTEAFF.